The following is a T cell receptor (beta chain) sequence with its context. Its antigen remains undetermined. No base quality information exists; no much larger clone differs at one position. The sample comes from a study of shared clonotypes between healthy human individuals (TCRdb year 2020). With respect to the entire study: The cohort included three men and a couple of women between 18 and 49 years of age. For each donor, CD4 naive and CD4 memory were each given three plates, CD8 naive was given two plates, and CD8 memory was given one plate. Blood TCR repertoires of roughly five healthy adults were deeply sequenced to estimate repertoire size and the extent of clonotype sharing between individuals. To increase sequencing depth and limit assay-specific biases, TCR repertoire library preparation and sequencing were carried out by different laboratories using diverse techniques. Leukapheresis yielded between about 0.85 and 10 billion PBMCs per donor. Study-wide conclusions, independent of this receptor: Larger estimated clonotype richness was generally found for naive subsets than for memory subsets. Only blood was sampled, and tissue TCR repertoires likely differ from those in blood. Across a few donors, about 4.5% of naive CD4, 3.5% of naive CD8, under 2.5% of memory CD4, and 0.4% of memory CD8 clonotypes were shared. Because the study included a small number of donors, the genetic and exposure-history diversity represented was limited. Based on pairwise subsampling, the degree of clonotype sharing among donors was expected to be affected by sequencing depth. Even with the large sequencing depth, rarefaction of the sorted-subset datasets indicated that sequencing was incomplete. Compared with non-shared clonotypes, clonotypes shared by all four sorted-subset donors had higher generation probabilities.

CD8 naive samples were CD45RO-negative cells positively selected for CCR7, giving a CD45RA+CCR7+ population that excluded TemRA cells. Healthy HIV-negative adults with no recently reported acute infections or vaccinations were included as donors. Every donor was a Caucasian adult residing in Nashville, Tennessee, USA. Blood was collected by leukapheresis, and PBMCs were isolated by Ficoll-Histopaque density gradient centrifugation and then cryopreserved in liquid nitrogen vapor phase. Analytical flow cytometry was used to check the purity and quantity of every magnetically sorted T cell population. Genomic DNA was isolated from every sorted fraction and measured by UV absorbance on a Nanodrop 2000c. TCR CDR3 regions were amplified from genomic DNA by multiplex PCR using the deep immunoSEQ assay. Extracted genomic DNA from each cell subset was spread evenly across all wells of several immunoSEQ 96-well plates, with each plate serving as a replicate. For sorted subsets, approximately 0.2 ug of genomic DNA, equivalent to 25,000 to 30,000 T cell genomes, went into each replicate PCR. The purified libraries were quantified using a Qubit 3.0 fluorometer, sized with a Bioanalyzer 2100, and then quantified again using the KAPA Library Quantification kit. Every immunoSEQ 96-well plate was sequenced on a separate single-read 150-cycle Illumina NextSeq 550 flow cell. The study's own analysis went as follows. Because only junctional sequences without quality scores were contained in the immunoSEQ output, filtering matching that applied to full-length reads could not be performed. To assign V/J genes and CDR3, sequences were annotated using PyIR, a Python wrapper for IgBLAST v1.9, with IMGT germline references. Reads with weak V/J assignments (E-value above 1e-6), missing CDR3, stop codons, out-of-frame junctions, or ambiguous translated residues were removed. A V3J clonotype was defined by an identical inferred V gene, J gene, and CDR3 amino acid sequence. Percentage overlap between repertoires was computed as shared unique clonotypes divided by the size of the smaller repertoire. Repertoire richness was assessed with RTK rarefaction, the Chao1 estimator, and Recon v2.1 estimates of unobserved clonotypes. OLGA was used to compute generation probabilities for all TCRbeta clonotypes that the gDNA method yielded from a handful of donors. TCRdb provides this immuneACCESS table in a form limited to in-frame rearrangements. Some clones are lacking; in checked studies, under half of them reflect an unresolved V gene, and why the rest are absent is not known. D and trimming were read from the DNA, whereas the V and J calls and clone size are those reported in that table. Present in this sample are roughly 2.1 million clones, around 93% of which were seen just once. The ten largest make up around 1.7% of the sample.

The CDR3 goes from the cysteine to the phenylalanine over 13 residues. Only the CDR3 DNA stays, 39 bases, in frame from base 1. The V and J ends are trimmed by 6 bases and 5 bases, leaving 11 bases between them. In the germline V gene (reference sequence), CDR1 corresponds to MNHNY and CDR2 to SVGAGI. This receptor was identified in a man between 18 and 29 years old in good health. Some clones in this sample may be carry-over from other donors' samples. The chain is made from TRBV6-6 and TRBJ2-1, with the D gene not confidently named. The sequencing sample was made of naive CD8+ T cells from PBMCs. This specimen's cell subset or site label, interpreted: CD45RA+CCR7+. The CDR3 reads CASSHYRDNEQFF. The DNA sequence is TGTGCCAGCAGCCACTATCGAGACAATGAGCAGTTCTTC.